Each of the 17 T cell receptor beta chains below was sequenced from the same sample in a study of T cell repertoires in cytomegalovirus infection. MiXCR was run by TCRdb on the reads, yielding one entry per CDR3 protein. This table holds nearly 700,000 distinct CDR3 sequences, around a third found once. These receptors' antigens are unknown. Sample: cultured PBMCs, taken from culture after CMV antigen stimulation. Receptor source: a human donor in good health (CMV status not recorded). Some clones in this sample may be carry-over from other donors' samples.

The V gene is TRBV12-3 or TRBV12-4, the J gene TRBJ2-7; 8 bases fit TRBD2. The CDR3 runs 15 residues. Trimming cost V 5 bases and J 6 bases; bases outside gene matches: 12. CDR3 DNA: TGTGCCAGCAGTCTCTTTTTTGCGGGAGGTGGCGAGCAGTACTTC. This codes for CASSLFFAGGGEQYF.

This clonotype has only a few counts. This sequence joins TRBV7-6 and TRBJ2-3, with a possible D match to TRBD2 (6 bases). Germline V gene lookup returns CDR1 SGHVS and CDR2 FNYEAQ. This CDR3 is 15 amino acids long. The V end lost 5 bases, the J end lost 1 base, and 13 bases lay between the germline ends. CDR3 in amino acids: CASSPAGYGTDTQYF. CDR3 DNA sequence: TGTGCCAGCAGCCCTGCGGGGTACGGCACAGATACGCAGTATTTT.

This clonotype occurred a few times. This chain links TRBV27 with TRBJ2-1; D is ambiguous. Trimming pared 6 bases from V and 8 bases from J, leaving 20 bases between. Germline-derived CDR1 and CDR2 are MNHEY and SMNVEV (reference sequence). The CDR3 has 15 amino acids. The CDR3 spells CASSGTPLKVDEQFF. For the CDR3, the DNA is TGTGCCAGCAGCGGAACACCCCTTAAGGTGGATGAGCAGTTCTTC.

This rearrangement joins TRBV25-1 to TRBJ1-2; TRBD1 is a possible D gene (5 bases). This CDR3 region has 12 residues. Trimming pared 7 bases from V and 5 bases from J, leaving 11 bases between. CDR1 and CDR2 (germline): MGHDK, SYGVNS. CDR3 residues: CASTGGGYGYTF. The CDR3 DNA reads TGTGCCAGCACCGGGGGGGGGTATGGCTACACCTTC.

J is TRBJ2-3 and V is TRBV7-8, with 13 bases fitting TRBD2. Germline assignment: CDR1 SGHVS and CDR2 FQNEAQ. The J segment lost 3 bases and the V segment lost 3 bases, leaving 3 bases of the junction unmatched. This CDR3 contains 16 residues. The DNA for the CDR3 is TGTGCCAGCAGCTTCGGGACTAGCGGGGTGACAGATACGCAGTATTTT. As protein: CASSFGTSGVTDTQYF. Combining the CDR3 with reference TRBV7-8 and TRBJ2-3 gives the whole variable domain GAGVSQSPRYKVAKRGQDVALRCDPISGHVSLFWYQQALGQGPEFLTYFQNEAQLDKSGLPSDRFFAERPEGSVSTLKIQRTQQEDSAVYLCASSFGTSGVTDTQYFGPGTRLTVL.

V usage is TRBV29-1 and J usage is TRBJ2-7; 8 bases line up with TRBD2. V lost 6 bases and J lost 2; bases outside the gene matches: 12. Germline assignment: CDR1 SQVTM and CDR2 ANQGSEA. CDR3 length: 15 amino acids. CDR3 residues: CSVEEAGRGPYEQYF. CDR3 in DNA: TGCAGCGTCGAGGAGGCCGGGAGGGGACCCTACGAGCAGTACTTC.

The CDR3 DNA follows: TGTGCCAGCAGCATTACCGGGACAGGTTCTGGGGCCAACGTCCTGACTTTC. Translating it yields CASSITGTGSGANVLTF. The chain employs TRBV7-2 and TRBJ2-6; 8 bases are shared with TRBD1. The J segment lost 1 base and the V segment lost 5 bases, leaving 7 bases of the junction unmatched. This CDR3 comprises 17 residues. The germline V gene encodes CDR1 SGHTA and CDR2 FQGNSA.

The V and J genes are TRBV4-2 and TRBJ1-6; 7 nucleotides align to TRBD1. Germline values: CDR1 LGHNA, CDR2 YNFKEQ. The V gene end was trimmed by 3 bases and the J gene end by 5 bases; junction bases not matched to a gene: 4. CDR3 length: 15 amino acids. The chain's CDR3 is CASSQTGQNNSPLHF. CDR3 coding DNA: TGTGCCAGCAGCCAGACGGGACAGAATAATTCACCCCTCCACTTT.

This clonotype was observed a handful of times. The chain combines TRBV6-5 with TRBJ2-7, with no clear D. Trimming cost V 5 bases and J 3 bases, with 11 bases left between them. The length of the CDR3 is 13 residues. Germline V lookup: CDR1 MNHEY, CDR2 SVGAGI. The CDR3 spells CASSRTVGYEQYF. The CDR3 DNA sequence: TGTGCCAGCAGTCGGACGGTCGGCTACGAGCAGTACTTC.

The rearrangement joins TRBV5-4 to TRBJ2-3; 10 bases are a match to TRBD2. The CDR3 length is 15 residues. CDR1 is SGHNT, CDR2 YYREEE, per germline (reference sequence). Trimming at V came to 3 bases and at J to 6 bases, leaving 7 bases not matched to a gene. CDR3 region: CASSWTSGLYDTQYF. The CDR3 DNA reads TGTGCCAGCAGCTGGACTAGCGGCCTCTATGATACGCAGTATTTT. The full variable domain, completed using reference TRBV5-4 and TRBJ2-3, is ETGVTQSPTHLIKTRGQQVTLRCSSQSGHNTVSWYQQALGQGPQFIFQYYREEENGRGNFPPRFSGLQFPNYSSELNVNALELDDSALYLCASSWTSGLYDTQYFGPGTRLTVL.

This clonotype was found many times. This chain links TRBV7-9 with TRBJ1-1, with a tentative D call TRBD1 (6 bases). The germline V gene encodes CDR1 SEHNR and CDR2 FQNEAQ (reference sequence). This CDR3 contains 14 residues. V shed 2 bases and J shed 4 bases, with 11 bases lying between them. The CDR3 sequence is CASSLIGGGTEAFF. DNA of the CDR3: TGTGCCAGCAGCTTAATCGGGGGCGGCACTGAAGCTTTCTTT.

The chain is built from TRBV24-1 and TRBJ2-1; TRBD1 agrees at 8 bases. Losses at the gene ends were 5 bases for V and 9 bases for J; bases not matched to a gene: 5. The CDR3 length is 13 residues. From germline, CDR1 is KGHDR and CDR2 SFDVKD. The CDR3 loop reads CATSARTGSEQFF. As DNA, the CDR3 is TGTGCCACCAGTGCCCGGACAGGGAGTGAGCAGTTCTTC.

In this sample, this clonotype turned up a few times. V and J are TRBV28 and TRBJ1-1, with 8 bases matching TRBD1. There are 12 residues in the CDR3. Germline-derived CDR1 and CDR2 are MDHEN and SYDVKM. V trimming: 6 bases; J trimming: 4 bases; junction bases outside the gene matches: 1. The CDR3 loop reads CASRDRGTEAFF. CDR3 in DNA: TGTGCCAGCAGAGACAGGGGCACTGAAGCTTTCTTT.

Here the CDR3 reads CASSIAAVGDTQYF. Written as DNA, the CDR3 is TGTGCCAGTAGTATTGCGGCCGTCGGAGATACGCAGTATTTT. J is TRBJ2-3 and V is TRBV19; unclear D gene. The V and J ends lost 3 bases and 5 bases respectively, with 12 bases between them. The CDR3 covers 14 residues. Looked up from germline, CDR1 is LNHDA and CDR2 is SQIVND (reference sequence).

J is TRBJ1-6 and V is TRBV27; 10 positions agree with TRBD1. The CDR3 has 15 residues. CDR1 is MNHEY and CDR2 is SMNVEV in the germline V gene (reference sequence). With 2 bases clipped from V and 10 bases from J, the junction kept 5 bases outside the gene matches. The CDR3, as DNA: TGTGCCAGCAGTTTAAAGGGACAGGGGTTCTCACCCCTCCACTTT. This encodes CASSLKGQGFSPLHF.

This chain connects TRBV6-5 to TRBJ1-6; D ambiguous. V lost 6 bases, J lost 0 bases, and 18 bases lay in between. Germline V gene sequence: CDR1 MNHEY, CDR2 SVGAGI. This CDR3 comprises 18 residues. CDR3 sequence (DNA): TGTGCCAGCAGCCGAATAGCTAAGATGAGCTCCTATAATTCACCCCTCCACTTT. Translating it yields CASSRIAKMSSYNSPLHF.

V and J are TRBV6-5 and TRBJ2-3; 9 nucleotides line up with TRBD1. Germline values: CDR1 MNHEY, CDR2 SVGAGI. Trimming took 7 bases from V and 3 from J; bases not matched to a gene: 11. The length of the CDR3 is 16 residues. The CDR3 bases are TGTGCCAGCACCCCGGGACAGGGCGGGTTTACAGATACGCAGTATTTT. It translates to CASTPGQGGFTDTQYF.